The sequence of this T cell receptor beta chain was determined in a study of PD-1 blockade in mismatch repair-deficient tumors. Background on the study: Enrolled about 2013-2016, patients had progressing, pretreated mismatch repair-deficient cancers of around twelve types.

Mismatch repair deficiency was confirmed in all patients, by PCR or immunohistochemistry. The TCR-sequenced patients were a few responders to pembrolizumab. Profiled with immunoSEQ multiplex PCR; TCRdb holds only in-frame clones, not every one. The repertoire holds roughly 70,000 clones, with 70% to 85% as singletons. V gave up 3 bases and J gave up 6 bases; unmatched junction bases: 16. The CDR3 contains 18 residues. The germline V gene has CDR1 SGHTS and CDR2 YDEGEE. The chain combines TRBV5-8 with TRBJ2-1, with 9 positions matching TRBD1. The specimen comprised peripheral blood, sampled 2 weeks after starting pembrolizumab. The TCR was taken from an adult with mismatch repair-deficient cancer. CDR3 bases: TGTGCCAGCAGCTCATACAGGGGGCCAGGCGCCCAACCCAATGAGCAGTTCTTC. As protein: CASSSYRGPGAQPNEQFF.